The 16 T cell receptor beta chains below were found in one sample sequenced in a study of shared clonotypes between healthy human individuals. Measured with immunoSEQ multiplex PCR; TCRdb has only the in-frame clones, and not every one. The sample lists some 2.4 million clones, over 85% occurring once. The specimen sequenced was naive CD4+ T cells from PBMCs. The subset is: CD45RA+ positively selected. The receptor source for this set is a young man in good health. Some clones in this sample may be carry-over from other donors' samples.

This clone has just one count. CDR3 region: CASSRSYGENTGELFF. Here the CDR3 DNA reads TGTGCCAGCAGCCGAAGCTACGGGGAGAACACCGGGGAGCTGTTTTTT. The genes are TRBV4-2 and TRBJ2-2, with a tentative D call TRBD2 (5 bases). The CDR3 length is 16 residues. V gave up 4 bases and J gave up 1 base, with 13 bases separating them. Germline assignment: CDR1 LGHNA and CDR2 YNFKEQ.

V is TRBV7-7 and J is TRBJ2-1; D is ambiguous. The CDR3 is 13 amino acids. Germline CDR1 and CDR2: SSHAT and FNYEAQ (reference sequence). V lost 1 base, J lost 5 bases, and 6 bases lay in between. The CDR3: CASSLGQNNEQFF. The DNA for the CDR3 is TGTGCCAGCAGCTTAGGGCAGAACAATGAGCAGTTCTTC.

V is TRBV13 and J is TRBJ1-4; maybe TRBD1 (5 bases). Germline CDR1 is PRHDT and CDR2 is FYEKMQ (reference sequence). The CDR3 runs 16 residues. Trimming pared 1 base from V and 1 base from J, leaving 10 bases between. CDR3 nucleotides: TGTGCCAGCAGCTTAGCTGGGGGAATAACTAATGAAAAACTGTTTTTT. Translating gives CASSLAGGITNEKLFF. The variable domain in full, with the rest retrieved from reference TRBV13 and TRBJ1-4, is AAGVIQSPRHLIKEKRETATLKCYPIPRHDTVYWYQQGPGQDPQFLISFYEKMQSDKGSIPDRFSAQQFSDYHSELNMSSLELGDSALYFCASSLAGGITNEKLFFGSGTQLSVL.

The rearrangement links TRBV18 to TRBJ2-7, with D perhaps being TRBD1 or TRBD2 (5 bases each). The length of the CDR3 is 15 residues. The ends were cut back, 0 bases at V and 4 bases at J, with 13 bases in the middle. Germline V gene lookup returns CDR1 KGHSH and CDR2 LQKENI. The CDR3, as DNA: TGTGCCAGCTCACCACCGAGGGGCACCGTATACGAGCAGTACTTC. As protein: CASSPPRGTVYEQYF.

V is TRBV25-1 and J is TRBJ1-4, with D tentatively TRBD1 (5 bases). This CDR3 is built from 13 residues. V lost 6 bases, J lost 8 bases, and 13 bases lay in between. Per the germline V gene, CDR1 is MGHDK and CDR2 is SYGVNS. The CDR3 bases are TGTGCCAGCAGCCGAGGGGCAGAGGAAAAACTGTTTTTT. Residues: CASSRGAEEKLFF.

This clone turned up a few times. V usage is TRBV28 and J usage is TRBJ2-1; 9 bases match TRBD2. V trimming: 5 bases; J trimming: 6 bases; junction bases outside the gene matches: 5. Germline V gene lookup returns CDR1 MDHEN and CDR2 SYDVKM. This CDR3 comprises 14 residues. CDR3 sequence reads: CASSKGTSRNEQFF. The CDR3 DNA sequence: TGTGCCAGCAGTAAGGGGACTAGCCGCAATGAGCAGTTCTTC.

This chain joins TRBV27 and TRBJ1-5; D not resolved. CDR1 MNHEY and CDR2 SMNVEV come from the germline V gene (reference sequence). The CDR3 length is 13 residues. The V gene lost 4 bases and the J gene lost 2 bases, with 6 bases spanning the gap. CDR3 in DNA: TGTGCCAGCAGTTCGAAGCGCAATCAGCCCCAGCATTTT. Translation gives CASSSKRNQPQHF.

The chain joins TRBV18 to TRBJ2-1, with D tentatively TRBD1 (6 bases). The V and J ends lost 3 bases and 1 base respectively, with 7 bases between them. The CDR3 sequence is 14 residues long. Germline CDR1 and CDR2: KGHSH and LQKENI. The chain's CDR3 is CASSPRGSYNEQFF. The CDR3 DNA reads as TGTGCCAGCTCACCCAGGGGTTCCTACAATGAGCAGTTCTTC.

The chain couples TRBV11-2 to TRBJ1-2; no firm D call. The CDR3 loop spans 16 amino acids. Germline values: CDR1 SGHAT, CDR2 FQNNGV. Deletions cut 4 bases from V and 6 bases from J, with 21 bases between. Here the CDR3 DNA reads TGTGCCAGCAGCTCCCCCCGCCGAGGGCAAAGGGATGGCTACACCTTC. Encoded protein: CASSSPRRGQRDGYTF.

The chain is built from TRBV7-8 and TRBJ2-7, with 12 bases aligning to TRBD2. Losses at the gene ends were 4 bases for V and 2 bases for J; bases not matched to a gene: 0. Germline V gene lookup returns CDR1 SGHVS and CDR2 FQNEAQ. The CDR3 has 14 amino acids. The DNA of the CDR3 is TGTGCCAGCAGCTCTAGCGGGAGGGCCTACGAGCAGTACTTC. Translation: CASSSSGRAYEQYF. Looking up the rest from reference TRBV7-8 and TRBJ2-7 gives the full variable domain: GAGVSQSPRYKVAKRGQDVALRCDPISGHVSLFWYQQALGQGPEFLTYFQNEAQLDKSGLPSDRFFAERPEGSVSTLKIQRTQQEDSAVYLCASSSSGRAYEQYFGPGTRLTVT.

In nucleotides, the CDR3 is TGTGCCAGCAGCAGAGGGACAGTACAACGGGCTACTGGCTACACCTTC. This sequence encodes CASSRGTVQRATGYTF. This sequence joins TRBV7-2 and TRBJ1-2; 7 nucleotides line up with TRBD1. J lost 7 bases, V lost 5 bases, and 16 bases had no gene match. CDR3 length equals 16 residues. Germline CDR1 and CDR2: SGHTA and FQGNSA.

The chain couples TRBV29-1 to TRBJ1-2; 8 positions match TRBD1. CDR3 length equals 12 residues. Per germline, CDR1 SQVTM and CDR2 ANQGSEA. J was trimmed by 7 bases and V by 4 bases; bases with no gene match: 5. CDR3 DNA: TGCAGCGTTGCCCCCGGACAGGGTGGCTACACCTTC. Translating gives CSVAPGQGGYTF.

This clone came up once. The rearrangement uses TRBV19 and TRBJ2-1, with unresolved D. The germline V gene encodes CDR1 LNHDA and CDR2 SQIVND (reference sequence). Trimming removed 3 bases at V and 1 base at J, with 19 bases between. The CDR3 has 18 residues. For the CDR3, the DNA is TGTGCCAGTAGTATCTTGGGTCTGGGCAGTGCTTCCTACAATGAGCAGTTCTTC. Translated, it gives CASSILGLGSASYNEQFF.

The chain recombines TRBV7-2 with TRBJ1-4; a possible D gene is TRBD1 (5 bases). V dropped 2 bases and J dropped 8 bases, with 15 bases sitting between them. From germline, CDR1 is SGHTA and CDR2 FQGNSA. This CDR3 region has 15 residues. This CDR3 is CASSLQGGWGEKLFF. The CDR3 DNA follows: TGTGCCAGCAGCTTACAGGGCGGATGGGGAGAAAAACTGTTTTTT. Supplemented by reference TRBV7-2 and TRBJ1-4, the full variable domain reads GAGVSQSPSNKVTEKGKDVELRCDPISGHTALYWYRQSLGQGLEFLIYFQGNSAPDKSGLPSDRFSAERTGGSVSTLTIQRTQQEDSAVYLCASSLQGGWGEKLFFGSGTQLSVL.

The CDR3 here is CASSLRVLLSNQPQHF. CDR3 in DNA: TGTGCCAGCAGTTTAAGGGTCCTCCTCAGCAATCAGCCCCAGCATTTT. V usage is TRBV28 and J usage is TRBJ1-5; D uncertain. The germline gives CDR1 MDHEN, CDR2 SYDVKM. CDR3 length: 16 residues. Trimming took off 2 bases at V and 1 base at J, with 12 bases between the two ends.

The rearrangement uses TRBV5-6 and TRBJ2-3, with unresolved D. The V and J ends lost 2 bases and 5 bases respectively, with 6 bases between them. This CDR3 is 12 amino acids long. Germline-derived CDR1 and CDR2 are SGHDT and YYEEEE. CDR3 amino acids: CASSFRRDTQYF. DNA for the CDR3: TGTGCCAGCAGCTTTAGACGAGATACGCAGTATTTT. The full variable domain, with the rest looked up from reference TRBV5-6 and TRBJ2-3, is DAGVTQSPTHLIKTRGQQVTLRCSPKSGHDTVSWYQQALGQGPQFIFQYYEEEERQRGNFPDRFSGHQFPNYSSELNVNALLLGDSALYLCASSFRRDTQYFGPGTRLTVL.